Sequencing of this TCR beta chain was carried out in a study of T-cell memory formation after mild COVID-19 (dated by TCRdb to the early 2020s). Regarding the complete study: Most TCR sequence clusters were specific to one of the two donors. T-cell clones expanding and contracting after mild COVID-19 in two donors were tracked by longitudinal TCRalpha and TCRbeta repertoire sequencing. The cohort comprised two young, previously healthy adult volunteers, one female and one male.

Data came from an Illumina NovaSeq 6000. Using 5'RACE with constant-segment primers, TCRalpha and TCRbeta cDNA libraries were constructed, with sample barcodes and unique molecular identifiers added in the process. Trizol reagent was used to extract RNA from every sample. Libraries were amplified in two PCR steps, with a second sample barcode and Illumina TruSeq adapters added in the second step. Sequencing of libraries was performed on an Illumina NovaSeq with 2 x 150 bp paired-end reads. Processing in the source paper ran as follows. With migec v1.2.7, reads were demultiplexed and then collapsed into UMI-guided consensus sequences. With mixcr v2.1.11, UMI consensuses were aligned to TRA and TRB V and J templates and assembled into clonotypes. Clonotypes were classified as expanded or contracted when called significant by both edgeR and NoisET, with noise models trained on biological replicates. edgeR calls used a false discovery rate-adjusted p below 0.01 and a log2 fold-change threshold of 1. As an exploratory analysis of dynamics, PCA with hierarchical clustering was applied to max-normalized trajectories of the 1000 most abundant clonotypes. Separately sequenced CD4+ and CD8+ repertoires were used to assign the CD4 or CD8 phenotype of responding clones. In-frame beta chains were kept once TCRdb had trimmed the public reads at Q25 with fastp and called clones with MiXCR. CDR3 protein duplicates are merged, each entry listing the most common genes and DNA. TCRdb's processing, not the authors', yielded these V and J calls. This sample holds 85,000 to 130,000 distinct CDR3 sequences; roughly 10% were observed only once. Approximately 40% of the sample is in the top ten clones.

Ficoll-Paque density gradient centrifugation was the method used to isolate PBMCs. The CDR1 and CDR2 encoded by the germline V gene (reference sequence) are SEHNR and FQNEAQ. Trimming removed 7 bases from V and 6 bases from J, leaving 9 bases between the germline ends. CDR3 length: 11 amino acids, cysteine to phenylalanine. The read is trimmed to its CDR3 DNA, 33 bases read in frame from base 1. The research as a whole found: Balanced CD4/CD8 phenotypes were observed for clones contracting from day 15 to 85, whereas a bias towards CD4+ was observed for a second wave of clones expanding from day 15 to 37. Contracting CD4+ clones were located mainly in the CM and EM memory subsets, whereas CD8+ clones were found to be enriched in EMRA. Only a couple of mild cases were covered in the study, and larger cohorts including severe cases with pre-infection samples were considered necessary. SARS-CoV-2 specificity was not confirmed for the second-wave clones peaking on day 37. Some responding clones were detected in pre-infection memory, which suggested that pre-existing cross-reactive memory T cells had joined the SARS-CoV-2 response.

This clonotype was picked up many times. Its antigen remains undetermined. There are no base qualities to consult, and no much larger clone falls within one base. The chain couples TRBV7-9 to TRBJ1-1; the D gene identity is not certain. Material for sequencing was PBMCs or a T cell subset sorted from them (not recorded which). The clonotype originates from a man between 18 and 35 years old who had mild COVID-19 (a few samples of this study predate the infection). The sample titles of this study are shuffled in the database, so cell type and time point are left out; the donor was told from shared clones. The CDR3 protein sequence reads: CASKSVSEAFF. The nucleotides read TGTGCCAGCAAGTCCGTGTCTGAAGCTTTCTTT.